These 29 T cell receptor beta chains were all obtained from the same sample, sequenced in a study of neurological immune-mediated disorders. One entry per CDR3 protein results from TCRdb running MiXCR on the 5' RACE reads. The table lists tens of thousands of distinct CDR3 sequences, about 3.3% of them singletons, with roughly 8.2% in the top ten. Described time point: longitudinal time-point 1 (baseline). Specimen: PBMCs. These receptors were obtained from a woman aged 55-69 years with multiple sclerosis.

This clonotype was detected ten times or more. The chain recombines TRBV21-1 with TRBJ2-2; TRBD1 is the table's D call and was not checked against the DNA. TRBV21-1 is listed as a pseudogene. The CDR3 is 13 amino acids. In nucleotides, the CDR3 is TGTGCCAGCCGGGACAGGGAAACCGGGGAGCTGTTTTTT. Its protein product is CASRDRETGELFF.

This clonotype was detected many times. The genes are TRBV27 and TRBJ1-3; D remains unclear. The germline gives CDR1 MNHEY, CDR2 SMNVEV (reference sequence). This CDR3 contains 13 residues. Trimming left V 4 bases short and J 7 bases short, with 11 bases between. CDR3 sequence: CASSSPSRNTIYF. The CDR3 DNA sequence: TGTGCCAGCAGTTCCCCAAGTCGGAACACCATATATTTT.

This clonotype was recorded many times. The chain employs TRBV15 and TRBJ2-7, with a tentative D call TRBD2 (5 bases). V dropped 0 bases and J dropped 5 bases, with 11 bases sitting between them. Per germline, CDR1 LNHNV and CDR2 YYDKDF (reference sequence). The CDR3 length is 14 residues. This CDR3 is CATSRDLAGDEQYF. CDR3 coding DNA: TGTGCCACCAGCAGAGATCTGGCCGGGGACGAGCAGTACTTC.

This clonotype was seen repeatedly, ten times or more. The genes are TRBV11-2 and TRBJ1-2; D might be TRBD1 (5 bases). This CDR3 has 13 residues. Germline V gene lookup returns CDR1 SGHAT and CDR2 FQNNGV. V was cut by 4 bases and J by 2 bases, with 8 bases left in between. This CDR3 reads CASSSGVNYGYTF. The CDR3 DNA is TGTGCCAGCAGCTCGGGGGTAAACTATGGCTACACCTTC.

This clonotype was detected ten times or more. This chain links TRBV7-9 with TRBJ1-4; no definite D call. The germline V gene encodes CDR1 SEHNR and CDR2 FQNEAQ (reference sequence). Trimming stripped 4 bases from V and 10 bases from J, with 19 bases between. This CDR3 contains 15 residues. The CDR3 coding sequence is TGTGCCAGCAGCTCGCCTGACAAAACCGCCGGAAAACTGTTTTTT. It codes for CASSSPDKTAGKLFF.

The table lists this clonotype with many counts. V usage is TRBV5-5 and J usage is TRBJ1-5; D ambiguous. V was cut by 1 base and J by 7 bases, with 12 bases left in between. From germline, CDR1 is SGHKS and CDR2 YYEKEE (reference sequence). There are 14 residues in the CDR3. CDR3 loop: CASSLNYGQQPQHF. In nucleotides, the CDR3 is TGTGCCAGCAGCTTGAATTACGGGCAGCAGCCCCAGCATTTT.

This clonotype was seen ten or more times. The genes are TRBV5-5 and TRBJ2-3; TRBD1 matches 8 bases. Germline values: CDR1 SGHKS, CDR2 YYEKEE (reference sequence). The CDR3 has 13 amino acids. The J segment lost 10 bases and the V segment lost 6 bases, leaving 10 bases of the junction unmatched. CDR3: CASKGQGPAAQYF. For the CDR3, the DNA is TGTGCCAGCAAAGGACAGGGTCCGGCGGCGCAGTATTTT. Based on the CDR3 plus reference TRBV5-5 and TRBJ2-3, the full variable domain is DAGVTQSPTHLIKTRGQQVTLRCSPISGHKSVSWYQQVLGQGPQFIFQYYEKEERGRGNFPDRFSARQFPNYSSELNVNALLLGDSALYLCASKGQGPAAQYFGPGTRLTVL.

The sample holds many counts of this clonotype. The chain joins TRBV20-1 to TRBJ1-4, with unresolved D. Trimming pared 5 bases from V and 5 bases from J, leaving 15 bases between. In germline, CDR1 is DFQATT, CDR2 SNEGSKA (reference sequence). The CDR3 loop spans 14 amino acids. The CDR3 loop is CSAPLGLENEKLFF. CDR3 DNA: TGCAGTGCTCCTCTGGGCCTAGAGAATGAAAAACTGTTTTTT.

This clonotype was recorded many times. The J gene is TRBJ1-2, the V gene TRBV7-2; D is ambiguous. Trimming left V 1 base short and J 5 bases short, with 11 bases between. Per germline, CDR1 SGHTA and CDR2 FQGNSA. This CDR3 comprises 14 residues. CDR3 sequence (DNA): TGTGCCAGCAGCTTAGAGTTATATGTGTATGGCTACACCTTC. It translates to CASSLELYVYGYTF.

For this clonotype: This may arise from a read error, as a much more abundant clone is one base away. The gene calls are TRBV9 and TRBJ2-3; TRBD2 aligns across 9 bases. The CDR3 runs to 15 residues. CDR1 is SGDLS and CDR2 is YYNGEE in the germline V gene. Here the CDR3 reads CASSVAAGGADTRYF. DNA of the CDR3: TGTGCCAGCAGCGTAGCGGCGGGGGGGGCAGATACGCGGTATTTT.

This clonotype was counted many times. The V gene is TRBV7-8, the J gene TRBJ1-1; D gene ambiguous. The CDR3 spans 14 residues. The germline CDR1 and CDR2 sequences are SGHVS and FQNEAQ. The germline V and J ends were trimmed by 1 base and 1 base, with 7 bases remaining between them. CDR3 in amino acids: CASSLGKGNTEAFF. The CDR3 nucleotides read TGTGCCAGCAGCTTAGGGAAGGGGAACACTGAAGCTTTCTTT. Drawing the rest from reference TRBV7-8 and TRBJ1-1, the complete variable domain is GAGVSQSPRYKVAKRGQDVALRCDPISGHVSLFWYQQALGQGPEFLTYFQNEAQLDKSGLPSDRFFAERPEGSVSTLKIQRTQQEDSAVYLCASSLGKGNTEAFFGQGTRLTVV.

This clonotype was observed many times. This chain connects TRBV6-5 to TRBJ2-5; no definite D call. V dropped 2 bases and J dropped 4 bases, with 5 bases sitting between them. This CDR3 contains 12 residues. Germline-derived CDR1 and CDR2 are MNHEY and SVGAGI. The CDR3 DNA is TGTGCCAGCAGTTACATCGGAGAGACCCAGTACTTC. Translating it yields CASSYIGETQYF.

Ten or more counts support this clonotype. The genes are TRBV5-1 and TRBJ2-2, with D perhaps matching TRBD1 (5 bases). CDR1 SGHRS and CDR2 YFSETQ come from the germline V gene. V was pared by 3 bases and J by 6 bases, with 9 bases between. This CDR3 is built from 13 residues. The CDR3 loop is CASSYRSAGELFF. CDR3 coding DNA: TGCGCCAGCAGCTACAGGAGCGCCGGGGAGCTGTTTTTT.

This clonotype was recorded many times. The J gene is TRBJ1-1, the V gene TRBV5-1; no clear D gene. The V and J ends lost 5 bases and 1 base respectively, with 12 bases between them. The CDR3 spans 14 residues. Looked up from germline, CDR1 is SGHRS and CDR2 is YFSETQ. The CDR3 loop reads CASSRGEANTEAFF. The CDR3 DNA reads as TGCGCCAGCAGTCGGGGAGAGGCGAACACTGAAGCTTTCTTT.

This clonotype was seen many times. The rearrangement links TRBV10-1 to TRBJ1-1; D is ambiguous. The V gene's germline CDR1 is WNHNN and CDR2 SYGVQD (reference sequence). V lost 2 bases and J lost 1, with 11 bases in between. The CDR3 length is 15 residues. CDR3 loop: CASSERRTSNTEAFF. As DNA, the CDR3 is TGCGCCAGCAGTGAGAGGCGAACCTCGAACACTGAAGCTTTCTTT.

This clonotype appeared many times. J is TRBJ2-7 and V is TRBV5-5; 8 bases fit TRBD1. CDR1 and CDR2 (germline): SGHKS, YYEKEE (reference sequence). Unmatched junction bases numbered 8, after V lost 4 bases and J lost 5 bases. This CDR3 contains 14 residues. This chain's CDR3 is CASSPGQGFHEQYF. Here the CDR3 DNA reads TGTGCCAGCAGCCCAGGACAGGGCTTCCACGAGCAGTACTTC.

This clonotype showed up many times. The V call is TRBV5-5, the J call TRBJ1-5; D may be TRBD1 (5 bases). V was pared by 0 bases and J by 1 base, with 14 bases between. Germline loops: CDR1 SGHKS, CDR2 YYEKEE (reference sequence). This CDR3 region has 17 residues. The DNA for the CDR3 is TGTGCCAGCAGCTTGGCCTGGGGCCGTCAAAGCAATCAGCCCCAGCATTTT. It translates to CASSLAWGRQSNQPQHF.

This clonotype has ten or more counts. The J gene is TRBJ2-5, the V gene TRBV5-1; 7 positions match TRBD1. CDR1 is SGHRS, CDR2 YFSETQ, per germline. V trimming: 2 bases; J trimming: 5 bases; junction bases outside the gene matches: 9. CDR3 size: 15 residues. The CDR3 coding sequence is TGCGCCAGCAGCTTACGGGACAGTCGTAGGGAGACCCAGTACTTC. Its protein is CASSLRDSRRETQYF.

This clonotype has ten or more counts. The DNA of the CDR3 is TGTGCCAGCTCATTCCAGGGCCGGGAGCAGTTCTTC. Translation gives CASSFQGREQFF. This chain uses TRBV18 with TRBJ2-1; a weak D match, TRBD1 (5 bases). V was cut by 5 bases and J by 10 bases, with 12 bases left in between. This CDR3 is built from 12 residues. Germline values: CDR1 KGHSH, CDR2 LQKENI.

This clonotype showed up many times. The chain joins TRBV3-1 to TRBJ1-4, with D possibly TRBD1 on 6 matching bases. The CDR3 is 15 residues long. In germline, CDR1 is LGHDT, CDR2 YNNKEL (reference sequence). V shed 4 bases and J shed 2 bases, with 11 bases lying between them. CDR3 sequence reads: CASSPNTGTNEKLFF. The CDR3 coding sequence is TGTGCCAGCAGCCCGAATACAGGGACTAATGAAAAACTGTTTTTT.

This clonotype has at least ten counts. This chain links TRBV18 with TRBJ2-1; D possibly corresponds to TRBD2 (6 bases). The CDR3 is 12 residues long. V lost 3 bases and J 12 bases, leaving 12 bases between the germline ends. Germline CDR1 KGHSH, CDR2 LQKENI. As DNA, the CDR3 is TGTGCCAGCTCACCGGAGGGTCCCGGGCAGTTCTTC. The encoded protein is CASSPEGPGQFF.

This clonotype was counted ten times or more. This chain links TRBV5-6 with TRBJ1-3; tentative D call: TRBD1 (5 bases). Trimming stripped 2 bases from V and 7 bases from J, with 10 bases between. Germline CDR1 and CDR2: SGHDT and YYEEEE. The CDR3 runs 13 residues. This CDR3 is CASSFSGRNTIYF. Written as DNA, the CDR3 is TGTGCCAGCAGCTTTTCAGGGAGGAACACCATATATTTT.

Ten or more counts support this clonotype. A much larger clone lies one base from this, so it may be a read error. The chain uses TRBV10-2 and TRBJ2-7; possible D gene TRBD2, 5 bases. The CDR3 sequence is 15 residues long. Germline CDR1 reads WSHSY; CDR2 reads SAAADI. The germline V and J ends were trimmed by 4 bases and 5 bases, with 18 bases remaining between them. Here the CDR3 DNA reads TGCGCCAGCAGTGGCCCGGGAAAGGGAACCCACGAGCAGTACTTC. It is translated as CASSGPGKGTHEQYF.

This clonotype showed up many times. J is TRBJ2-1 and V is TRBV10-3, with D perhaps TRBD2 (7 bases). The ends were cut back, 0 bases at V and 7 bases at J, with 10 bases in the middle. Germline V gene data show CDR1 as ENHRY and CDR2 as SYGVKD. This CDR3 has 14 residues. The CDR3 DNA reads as TGTGCCATCAGTGAGTCTGGGGGGGCGAATGAGCAGTTCTTC. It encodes CAISESGGANEQFF.

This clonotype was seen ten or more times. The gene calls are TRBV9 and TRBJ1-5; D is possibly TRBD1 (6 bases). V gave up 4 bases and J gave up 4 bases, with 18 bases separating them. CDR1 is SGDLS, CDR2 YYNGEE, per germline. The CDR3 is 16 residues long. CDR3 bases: TGTGCCAGCAGCCCACACCCATTAGGGGGGAATCAGCCCCAGCATTTT. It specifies CASSPHPLGGNQPQHF.

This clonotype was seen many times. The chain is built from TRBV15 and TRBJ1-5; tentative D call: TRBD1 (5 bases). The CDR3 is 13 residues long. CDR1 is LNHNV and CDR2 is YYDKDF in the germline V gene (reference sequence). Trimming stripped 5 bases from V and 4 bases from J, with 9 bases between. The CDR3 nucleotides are TGTGCCACCAGCGGGGACGGAAATCAGCCCCAGCATTTT. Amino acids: CATSGDGNQPQHF.

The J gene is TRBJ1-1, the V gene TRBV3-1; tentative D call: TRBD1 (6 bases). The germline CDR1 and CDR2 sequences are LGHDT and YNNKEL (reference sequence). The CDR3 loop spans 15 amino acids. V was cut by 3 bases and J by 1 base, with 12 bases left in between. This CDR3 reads CASSHHRVGNTEAFF. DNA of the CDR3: TGTGCCAGCAGCCACCACAGGGTTGGGAACACTGAAGCTTTCTTT.

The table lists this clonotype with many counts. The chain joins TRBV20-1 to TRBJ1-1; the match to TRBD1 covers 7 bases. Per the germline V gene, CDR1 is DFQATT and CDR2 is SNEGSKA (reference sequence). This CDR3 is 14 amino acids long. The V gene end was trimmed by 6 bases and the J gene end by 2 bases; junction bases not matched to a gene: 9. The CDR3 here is CSAEDRSGNTEAFF. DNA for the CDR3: TGCAGTGCGGAGGACAGGTCGGGAAACACTGAAGCTTTCTTT.

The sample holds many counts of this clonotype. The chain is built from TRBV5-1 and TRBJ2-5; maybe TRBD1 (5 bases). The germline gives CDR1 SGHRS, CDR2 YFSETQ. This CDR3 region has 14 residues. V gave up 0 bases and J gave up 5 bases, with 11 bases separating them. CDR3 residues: CASSLGQGLETQYF. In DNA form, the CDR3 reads TGCGCCAGCAGCTTGGGCCAGGGTTTGGAGACCCAGTACTTC.